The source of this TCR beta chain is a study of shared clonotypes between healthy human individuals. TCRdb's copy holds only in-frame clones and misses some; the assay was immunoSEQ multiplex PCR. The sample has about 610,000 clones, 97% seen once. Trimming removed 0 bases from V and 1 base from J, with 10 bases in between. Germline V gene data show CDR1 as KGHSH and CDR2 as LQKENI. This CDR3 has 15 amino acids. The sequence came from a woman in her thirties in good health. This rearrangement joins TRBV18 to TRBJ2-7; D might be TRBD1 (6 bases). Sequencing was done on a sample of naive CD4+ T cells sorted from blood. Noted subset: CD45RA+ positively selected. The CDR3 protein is CASSPPAGVSYEQYF. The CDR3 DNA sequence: TGTGCCAGCTCACCACCGGCAGGGGTATCCTACGAGCAGTACTTC.